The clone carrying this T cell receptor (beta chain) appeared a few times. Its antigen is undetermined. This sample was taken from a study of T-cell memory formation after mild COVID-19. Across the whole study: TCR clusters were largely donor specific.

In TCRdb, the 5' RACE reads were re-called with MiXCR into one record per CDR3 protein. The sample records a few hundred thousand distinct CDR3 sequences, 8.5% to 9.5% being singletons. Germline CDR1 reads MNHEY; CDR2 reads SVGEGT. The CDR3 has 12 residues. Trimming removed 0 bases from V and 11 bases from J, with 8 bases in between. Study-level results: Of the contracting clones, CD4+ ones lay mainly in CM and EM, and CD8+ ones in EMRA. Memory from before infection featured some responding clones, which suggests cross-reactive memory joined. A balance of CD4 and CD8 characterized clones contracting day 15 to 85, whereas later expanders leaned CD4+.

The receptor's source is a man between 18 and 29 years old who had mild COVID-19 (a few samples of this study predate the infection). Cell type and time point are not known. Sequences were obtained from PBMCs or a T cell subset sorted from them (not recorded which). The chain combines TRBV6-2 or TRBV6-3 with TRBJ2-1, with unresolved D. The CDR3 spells CASSYSRLKQFF. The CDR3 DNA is TGTGCCAGCAGTTACTCTCGACTCAAGCAGTTCTTC.